This is a list of T cell receptor beta chains from one sample in a study of T cell responses to AZD1222 COVID-19 vaccine. Sequenced by immunoSEQ multiplex PCR; TCRdb stores in-frame clones only, minus some. The table records roughly 70,000 clones, about 90% of them present only once. This specimen was peripheral blood, taken on day 0 of AZD1222 vaccination. Every receptor here comes from an adult in good health. CDR3s include the opening cysteine and the closing phenylalanine or tryptophan. A D gene is named only where the DNA matches it firmly. Clone size is given for some rows only: seen once, a few or many times, or a class if the clone is expanded.

size: -
D: TRBD1
V: TRBV2
J: TRBJ1-1
CDR3: CARGGQGNTEAFF
DNA: TGTGCCAGGGGGGGACAGGGGAACACTGAAGCTTTCTTT

size: -
D: -
V: TRBV29-1
J: TRBJ1-3
CDR3: CSAGNGVSGNTIYF
DNA: TGCAGCGCCGGGAACGGCGTCTCTGGAAACACCATATATTTT

size: -
D: -
V: TRBV3-1/TRBV3-2
J: TRBJ1-1
CDR3: CASSQAQGNKAFF
DNA: TGTGCCAGCAGCCAAGCTCAGGGGAATAAAGCTTTCTTT

size: -
D: TRBD1
V: TRBV5-6
J: TRBJ2-4
CDR3: CASSLARQGTLAKNIQYF
DNA: TGTGCCAGCAGCTTGGCCCGACAGGGGACCTTAGCCAAAAACATTCAGTACTTC

size: -
D: -
V: TRBV9
J: TRBJ2-7
CDR3: CASSSGTNLRSGEQYF
DNA: TGTGCCAGCTCATCCGGGACAAATTTGCGAAGCGGCGAGCAGTACTTC

size: -
D: -
V: TRBV14
J: TRBJ1-2
CDR3: CASSPFAGAGTNYGYTF
DNA: TGTGCCAGCAGCCCTTTTGCGGGAGCAGGCACTAACTATGGCTACACCTTC

size: -
D: TRBD1
V: TRBV2
J: TRBJ1-4
CDR3: CASIGGPNEKLFF
DNA: TGTGCCAGCATAGGGGGCCCTAATGAAAAACTGTTTTTT

size: -
D: TRBD1
V: TRBV6-4
J: TRBJ1-2
CDR3: CASSAVSGQGTYGYTF
DNA: TGTGCCAGCAGTGCCGTGTCAGGACAGGGGACCTATGGCTACACCTTC

size: -
D: -
V: TRBV4-3
J: TRBJ1-4
CDR3: CASSPLVATNEKLFF
DNA: TGCGCCAGCAGCCCCTTAGTTGCAACTAATGAAAAACTGTTTTTT

size: -
D: -
V: TRBV5-1
J: TRBJ1-2
CDR3: CASREGYHGYTF
DNA: TGCGCCAGCAGGGAAGGGTACCATGGCTACACCTTC

size: -
D: TRBD1
V: TRBV9
J: TRBJ2-6
CDR3: CASSGSGTGGSGANVLTF
DNA: TGTGCCAGCAGCGGGTCCGGGACAGGGGGCTCTGGGGCCAACGTCCTGACTTTC

size: -
D: -
V: TRBV6-5
J: TRBJ2-7
CDR3: CASMPSMRGSYGQYF
DNA: TGTGCCAGCATGCCGTCTATGCGGGGCTCCTACGGGCAGTACTTC

size: -
D: -
V: TRBV21-1
J: TRBJ1-1
CDR3: CASSKALKQTLNQNTEAFF
DNA: TGTGCCAGCAGCAAAGCGCTAAAACAGACACTCAACCAGAACACTGAAGCTTTCTTT

size: -
D: -
V: TRBV24-1
J: TRBJ1-3
CDR3: CATRQKGVGNTIYF
DNA: TGTGCCACCAGGCAGAAAGGAGTGGGAAACACCATATATTTT

size: once
D: TRBD2
V: TRBV5-4
J: TRBJ2-3
CDR3: CASGRTSGGSDTQYF
DNA: TGTGCCAGCGGGCGGACTAGCGGGGGATCAGATACGCAGTATTTT

size: -
D: TRBD1
V: TRBV11-3
J: TRBJ1-6
CDR3: CASSLRQGDSPLHF
DNA: TGTGCCAGCAGCCTCCGACAGGGGGATTCACCCCTCCACTTT

size: -
D: -
V: TRBV14
J: TRBJ1-1
CDR3: CASSQGLRGRTEAFF
DNA: TGTGCCAGCAGCCAAGGATTGAGGGGTCGCACTGAAGCTTTCTTT

size: -
D: -
V: TRBV6-5
J: TRBJ1-3
CDR3: CASKGSLDTIYF
DNA: TGTGCCAGCAAGGGCTCTCTAGACACCATATATTTT

size: -
D: TRBD1
V: TRBV19
J: TRBJ1-2
CDR3: CASSIGGQGVPLRGYTF
DNA: TGTGCCAGTAGTATTGGCGGACAGGGGGTGCCCCTACGGGGCTACACCTTC

size: few
D: -
V: TRBV10-3
J: TRBJ1-6
CDR3: CASRQDLSYNSPLHF
DNA: TGTGCCTCCCGACAGGATCTCTCCTATAATTCACCCCTCCACTTT

size: -
D: TRBD2
V: TRBV6-5
J: TRBJ2-1
CDR3: CASREGLAGVGEQFF
DNA: TGTGCCAGCAGGGAGGGACTAGCGGGAGTGGGTGAGCAGTTCTTC

size: -
D: -
V: TRBV6-5
J: TRBJ2-7
CDR3: CASSYSGGTYSYEQYF
DNA: TGTGCCAGCAGTTACTCAGGGGGGACGTACTCCTACGAGCAGTACTTC

size: -
D: -
V: TRBV7-8
J: TRBJ1-2
CDR3: CASSPPQGYGYTF
DNA: TGTGCCAGCAGCCCACCACAGGGCTACGGCTACACCTTC

size: -
D: TRBD1
V: TRBV10-3
J: TRBJ1-2
CDR3: CAINGQGDGYTF
DNA: TGTGCCATCAATGGACAGGGAGATGGCTACACCTTC

size: -
D: -
V: TRBV7-2
J: TRBJ2-7
CDR3: CASSLVLGSNYEQYF
DNA: TGTGCCAGCAGCTTAGTGTTGGGCAGCAACTACGAGCAGTACTTC

size: once
D: TRBD2
V: TRBV29-1
J: TRBJ2-5
CDR3: CSVEPGGETQYF
DNA: TGCAGCGTTGAACCGGGGGGAGAGACCCAGTACTTC

size: -
D: -
V: TRBV7-2
J: TRBJ2-1
CDR3: CASSLAGGLFVEQFF
DNA: TGTGCCAGCAGCTTAGCGGGGGGGCTCTTTGTTGAGCAGTTCTTC

size: -
D: TRBD1
V: TRBV6-5
J: TRBJ2-1
CDR3: CASAGTGADEQFF
DNA: TGTGCCAGCGCCGGGACAGGGGCTGATGAGCAGTTCTTC

size: few
D: -
V: TRBV29-1
J: TRBJ1-5
CDR3: CSVDAGIGQPQHF
DNA: TGCAGCGTTGACGCAGGGATCGGTCAGCCCCAGCATTTT

size: -
D: -
V: TRBV7-2
J: TRBJ2-2
CDR3: CASSLGGAGELFF
DNA: TGTGCCAGCAGCTTAGGAGGAGCCGGGGAGCTGTTTTTT

size: once
D: -
V: TRBV5-5
J: TRBJ1-2
CDR3: CASSLRRGVDYGYTF
DNA: TGTGCCAGCAGCTTGAGGAGGGGGGTGGACTATGGCTACACCTTC

size: -
D: TRBD2
V: TRBV10-2
J: TRBJ2-7
CDR3: CASTPRTSGRSSEQYF
DNA: TGCGCCAGCACCCCCAGGACTAGCGGGAGAAGTAGCGAGCAGTACTTC

size: -
D: -
V: TRBV5-6
J: TRBJ2-3
CDR3: CASSLLDTTDTQYF
DNA: TGTGCCAGCAGCTTGTTGGACACCACAGATACGCAGTATTTT

size: once
D: TRBD1
V: TRBV6-5
J: TRBJ1-5
CDR3: CASSYDRDDQPQHF
DNA: TGTGCCAGCAGTTATGACAGGGATGATCAGCCCCAGCATTTT

size: -
D: TRBD2
V: TRBV4-1
J: TRBJ2-1
CDR3: CASSQEIGSGRIVHEQFF
DNA: TGCGCCAGCAGCCAAGAGATTGGTAGCGGGAGAATCGTCCATGAGCAGTTCTTC

size: once
D: -
V: TRBV27
J: TRBJ1-4
CDR3: CASSPQGFEKLFF
DNA: TGTGCCAGCAGTCCACAGGGATTTGAAAAACTGTTTTTT

size: -
D: -
V: TRBV30
J: TRBJ1-3
CDR3: CAWKGQGNTIYF
DNA: TGTGCCTGGAAAGGGCAGGGAAACACCATATATTTT

size: -
D: TRBD1
V: TRBV27
J: TRBJ2-7
CDR3: CATTPAGGYEQYF
DNA: TGTGCCACCACCCCGGCAGGGGGATACGAGCAGTACTTC

size: -
D: TRBD2
V: TRBV5-4
J: TRBJ2-2
CDR3: CASSTGGASGRINTGELFF
DNA: TGTGCCAGCAGCACCGGGGGAGCTAGCGGGAGGATAAACACCGGGGAGCTGTTTTTT

size: -
D: TRBD1
V: TRBV9
J: TRBJ2-1
CDR3: CASSPTGGSYNEQFF
DNA: TGTGCCAGCAGCCCCACAGGGGGCTCCTACAATGAGCAGTTCTTC

size: once
D: TRBD2
V: TRBV19
J: TRBJ2-7
CDR3: CASSTVAGAYEQYF
DNA: TGTGCCAGTAGTACAGTAGCGGGAGCCTACGAGCAGTACTTC

size: -
D: -
V: TRBV6-5
J: TRBJ1-5
CDR3: CASSYKAGLQPQHF
DNA: TGTGCCAGCAGTTACAAGGCAGGTCTCCAGCCCCAGCATTTT

size: -
D: -
V: TRBV5-5
J: TRBJ1-2
CDR3: CASSQGTGGGYTF
DNA: TGTGCCAGCAGCCAAGGGACGGGCGGCGGCTACACCTTC

size: -
D: -
V: TRBV7-9
J: TRBJ2-2
CDR3: CASSPGTHSGELFF
DNA: TGTGCCAGCAGCCCCGGGACTCACTCCGGGGAGCTGTTTTTT

size: -
D: -
V: TRBV4-3
J: TRBJ2-7
CDR3: CASRGRDSGGLYF
DNA: TGCGCCAGCAGGGGACGGGACAGTGGGGGGTTGTACTTC

size: -
D: -
V: TRBV3-1/TRBV3-2
J: TRBJ2-5
CDR3: CASNEGLGTQYF
DNA: TGTGCCAGCAATGAGGGCCTGGGGACCCAGTACTTC

size: -
D: -
V: TRBV7-2
J: TRBJ2-7
CDR3: CASSPPTRDEQYF
DNA: TGTGCCAGCAGCCCCCCCACACGCGACGAGCAGTACTTC

size: -
D: -
V: TRBV6-5
J: TRBJ1-1
CDR3: CASVVVGTEAFF
DNA: TGTGCCAGCGTGGTCGTGGGCACTGAAGCTTTCTTT